This T cell receptor (beta chain) was identified during a study of vaccination and CD4 T cells after COVID-19. Treatment denoted: 10-day PBMC culture with coronavirus spike peptide pools or control peptides (ViraFEST assay). The assay that was used to sequence DNA from cultured CD4+ T cells was the Oncomine TCR Beta short-read assay. MiXCR, applied by TCRdb to the PCR reads, yields one record per CDR3 protein. The table records 15,000 to 20,000 distinct CDR3 sequences, just over 60% of them present only once. Regarding the study as a whole: Convalescent patients' vaccine-specific clones were spike mono-reactive in 304 of 307 cases.

V lost 6 bases and J lost 2, with 12 bases in between. Germline V gives CDR1 SGHNT, CDR2 YYREEE (reference sequence). The CDR3 consists of 14 residues. A note on this clonotype: Antigen specificity is unknown.

The sequencing sample was made of CD4+ T cells from blood, cultured in vitro. The clonotype was recovered from a human donor who had recovered from COVID-19. The chain uses TRBV5-4 and TRBJ2-1; possible D gene TRBD2, 5 bases. In DNA, the CDR3 is TGTGCCAGCACCCTCCCCGGGGCCTACAATGAGCAGTTCTTC. Its translation: CASTLPGAYNEQFF.